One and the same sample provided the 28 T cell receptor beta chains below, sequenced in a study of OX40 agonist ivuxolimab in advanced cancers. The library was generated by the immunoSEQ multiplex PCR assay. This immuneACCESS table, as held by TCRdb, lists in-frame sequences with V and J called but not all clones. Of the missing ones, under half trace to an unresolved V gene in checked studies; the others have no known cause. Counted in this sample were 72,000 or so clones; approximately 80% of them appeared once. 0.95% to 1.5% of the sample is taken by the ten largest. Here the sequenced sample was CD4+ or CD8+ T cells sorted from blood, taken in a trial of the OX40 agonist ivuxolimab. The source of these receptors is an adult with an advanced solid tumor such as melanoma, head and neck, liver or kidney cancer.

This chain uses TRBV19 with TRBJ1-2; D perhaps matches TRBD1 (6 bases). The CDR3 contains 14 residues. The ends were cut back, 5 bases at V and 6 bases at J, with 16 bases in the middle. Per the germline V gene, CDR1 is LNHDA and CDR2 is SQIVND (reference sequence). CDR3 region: CASSGNRVLDGYTF. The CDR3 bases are TGTGCCAGTAGTGGAAACAGGGTCCTGGATGGCTACACCTTC.

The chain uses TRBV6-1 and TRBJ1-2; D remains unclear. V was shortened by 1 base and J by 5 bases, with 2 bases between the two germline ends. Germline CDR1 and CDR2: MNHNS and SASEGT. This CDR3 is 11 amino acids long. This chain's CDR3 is CASSEGYGYTF. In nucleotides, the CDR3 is TGTGCCAGCAGTGAAGGTTATGGCTACACCTTC.

CDR3 DNA: TGTGCCAGCAGCTGGGGACAGGGGTACACTGAAGCTTTCTTT. Residues: CASSWGQGYTEAFF. The gene calls are TRBV11-2 and TRBJ1-1; 10 bases align to TRBD1. V was clipped by 4 bases and J by 3 bases; unmatched bases: 2. CDR3 size: 14 residues. Per germline, CDR1 SGHAT and CDR2 FQNNGV.

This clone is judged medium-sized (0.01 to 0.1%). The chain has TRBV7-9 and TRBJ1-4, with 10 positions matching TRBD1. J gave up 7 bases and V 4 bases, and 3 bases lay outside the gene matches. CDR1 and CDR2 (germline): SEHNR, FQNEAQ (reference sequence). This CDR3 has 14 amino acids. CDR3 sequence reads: CASSSTGGLEKLFF. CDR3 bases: TGTGCCAGCAGCTCGACAGGGGGCCTTGAAAAACTGTTTTTT.

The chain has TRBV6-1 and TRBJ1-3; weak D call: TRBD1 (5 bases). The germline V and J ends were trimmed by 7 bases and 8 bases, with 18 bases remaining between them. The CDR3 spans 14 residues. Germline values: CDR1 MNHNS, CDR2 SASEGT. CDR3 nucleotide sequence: TGTGCCAGCACGAGGGGAGGGGTTCTGGACACCATATATTTT. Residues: CASTRGGVLDTIYF.

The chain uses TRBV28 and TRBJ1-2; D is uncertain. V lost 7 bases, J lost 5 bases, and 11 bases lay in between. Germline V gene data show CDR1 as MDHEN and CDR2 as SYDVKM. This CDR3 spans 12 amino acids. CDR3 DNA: TGTGCCAGCACCCCGCACGGTTATGGCTACACCTTC. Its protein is CASTPHGYGYTF.

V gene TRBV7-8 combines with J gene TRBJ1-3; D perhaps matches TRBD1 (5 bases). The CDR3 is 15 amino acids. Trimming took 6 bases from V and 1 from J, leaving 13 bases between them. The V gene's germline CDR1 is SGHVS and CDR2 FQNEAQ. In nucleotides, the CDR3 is TGTGCCAGCAGGGGGACCGATTTTTCTGGAAACACCATATATTTT. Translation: CASRGTDFSGNTIYF.

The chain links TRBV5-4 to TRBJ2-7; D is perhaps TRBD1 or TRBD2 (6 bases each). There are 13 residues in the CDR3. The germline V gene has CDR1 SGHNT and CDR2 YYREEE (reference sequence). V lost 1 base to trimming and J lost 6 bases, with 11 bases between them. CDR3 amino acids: CASSLTKGGEQYF. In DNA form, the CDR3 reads TGTGCCAGCAGCTTGACGAAGGGGGGCGAGCAGTACTTC.

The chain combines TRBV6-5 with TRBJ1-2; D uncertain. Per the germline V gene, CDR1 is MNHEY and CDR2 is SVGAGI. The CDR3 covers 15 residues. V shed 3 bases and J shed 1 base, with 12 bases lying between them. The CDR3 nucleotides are TGTGCCAGCAGTTATACGGGAACCGTTAACTATGGCTACACCTTC. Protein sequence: CASSYTGTVNYGYTF.

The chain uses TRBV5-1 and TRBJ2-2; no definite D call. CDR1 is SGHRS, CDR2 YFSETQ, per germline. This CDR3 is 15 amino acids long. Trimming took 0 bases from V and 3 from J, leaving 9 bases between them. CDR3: CASSLAGMDTGELFF. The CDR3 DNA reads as TGCGCCAGCAGCTTGGCTGGGATGGACACCGGGGAGCTGTTTTTT.

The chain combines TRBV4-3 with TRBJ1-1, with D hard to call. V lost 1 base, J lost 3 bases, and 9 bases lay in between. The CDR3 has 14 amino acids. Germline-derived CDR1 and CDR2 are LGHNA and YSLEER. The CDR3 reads CASSQGPWDTEAFF. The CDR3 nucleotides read TGCGCCAGCAGCCAAGGTCCATGGGACACTGAAGCTTTCTTT.

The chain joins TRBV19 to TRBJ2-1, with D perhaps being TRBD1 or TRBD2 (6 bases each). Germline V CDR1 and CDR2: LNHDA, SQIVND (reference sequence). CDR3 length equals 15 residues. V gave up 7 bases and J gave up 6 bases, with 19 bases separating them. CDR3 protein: CASTRGGQPGNEQFF. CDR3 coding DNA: TGTGCCAGTACAAGAGGGGGGCAGCCCGGCAATGAGCAGTTCTTC.

CDR3 amino acids: CASSPDLNYGYTF. The CDR3 region has the DNA TGTGCCAGCAGCCCCGACCTTAACTATGGCTACACCTTC. The gene calls are TRBV7-6 and TRBJ1-2; no firm D call. The CDR3 contains 13 residues. Trimming shortened V by 5 bases and J by 1 base, and 8 bases separated the two germline ends. From germline, CDR1 is SGHVS and CDR2 FNYEAQ.

The DNA for the CDR3 is TGTGCCAGCAGTTACTCGAACGGAGAACGCGGCTACACCTTC. The encoded protein is CASSYSNGERGYTF. The chain combines TRBV6-5 with TRBJ1-2; no firm D call. With 0 bases removed from V and 8 bases from J, the gap between germline ends came to 13 bases. The length of the CDR3 is 14 residues. Germline CDR1 and CDR2: MNHEY and SVGAGI.

CDR3 sequence reads: CASSSPQGSDVNTEAFF. The CDR3 DNA follows: TGTGCCAGCAGTAGTCCACAGGGAAGTGATGTGAACACTGAAGCTTTCTTT. The chain is built from TRBV7-9 and TRBJ1-1, with D possibly matching TRBD1 (6 bases). The length of the CDR3 is 17 residues. Between the trimmed V and J ends, which lost 6 bases and 0 bases, there was a span of 20 bases. Germline V CDR1 and CDR2: SEHNR, FQNEAQ (reference sequence).

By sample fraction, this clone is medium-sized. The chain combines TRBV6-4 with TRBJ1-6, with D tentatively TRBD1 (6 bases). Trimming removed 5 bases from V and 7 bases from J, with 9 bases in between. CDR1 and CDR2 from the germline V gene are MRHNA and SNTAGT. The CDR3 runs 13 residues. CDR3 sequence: CASSRQVNSPLHF. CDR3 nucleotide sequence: TGTGCCAGCAGTCGACAGGTCAATTCACCCCTCCACTTT.

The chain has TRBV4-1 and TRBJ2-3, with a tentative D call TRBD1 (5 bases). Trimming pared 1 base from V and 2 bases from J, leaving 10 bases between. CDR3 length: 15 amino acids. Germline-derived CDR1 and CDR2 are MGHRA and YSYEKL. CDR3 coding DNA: TGCGCCAGCAGCCAAGGTTCCAGGGCCACAGATACGCAGTATTTT. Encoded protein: CASSQGSRATDTQYF.

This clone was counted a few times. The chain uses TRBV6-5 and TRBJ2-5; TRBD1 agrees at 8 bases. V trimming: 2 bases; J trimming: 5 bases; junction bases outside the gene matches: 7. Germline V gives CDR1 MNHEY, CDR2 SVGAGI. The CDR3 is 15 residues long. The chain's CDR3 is CASSYQRTGRETQYF. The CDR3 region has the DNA TGTGCCAGCAGTTACCAACGGACAGGGCGCGAGACCCAGTACTTC.

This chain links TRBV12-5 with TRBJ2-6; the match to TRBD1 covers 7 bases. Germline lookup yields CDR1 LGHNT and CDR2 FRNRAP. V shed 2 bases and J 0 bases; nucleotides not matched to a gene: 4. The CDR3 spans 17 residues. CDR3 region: CASGLNDRVSGANVLTF. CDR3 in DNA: TGTGCTAGTGGTTTGAACGACAGGGTCTCTGGGGCCAACGTCCTGACTTTC.

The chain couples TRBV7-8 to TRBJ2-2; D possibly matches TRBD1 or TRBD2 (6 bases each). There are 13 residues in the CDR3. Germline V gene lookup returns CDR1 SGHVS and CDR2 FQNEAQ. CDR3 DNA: TGTGCGAAGGGGGGCTCGGGCACCGGGGAGCTGTTTTTT. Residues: CAKGGSGTGELFF.

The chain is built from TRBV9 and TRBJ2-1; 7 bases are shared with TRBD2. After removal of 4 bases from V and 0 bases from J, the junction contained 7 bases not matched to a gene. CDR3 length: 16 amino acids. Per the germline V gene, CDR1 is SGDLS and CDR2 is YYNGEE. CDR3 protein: CASSSLAVSSYNEQFF. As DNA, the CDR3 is TGTGCCAGCAGCTCCCTAGCGGTTAGCTCCTACAATGAGCAGTTCTTC.

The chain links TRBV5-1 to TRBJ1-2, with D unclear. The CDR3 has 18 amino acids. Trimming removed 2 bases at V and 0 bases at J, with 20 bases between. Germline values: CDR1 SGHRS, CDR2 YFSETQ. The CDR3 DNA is TGCGCCAGCAGCTTTTGGCCCCTGTTAAGGAATCCTAACTATGGCTACACCTTC. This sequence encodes CASSFWPLLRNPNYGYTF.

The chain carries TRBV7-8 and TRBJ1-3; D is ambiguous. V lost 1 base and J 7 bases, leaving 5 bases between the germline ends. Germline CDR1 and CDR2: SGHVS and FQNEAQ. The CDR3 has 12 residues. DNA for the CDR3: TGTGCCAGCAGCTTAGATCGGAACACCATATATTTT. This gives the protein CASSLDRNTIYF.

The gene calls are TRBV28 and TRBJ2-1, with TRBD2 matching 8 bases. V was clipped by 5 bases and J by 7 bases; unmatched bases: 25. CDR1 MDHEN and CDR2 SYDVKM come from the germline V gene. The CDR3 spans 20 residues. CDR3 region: CASSPTYNTFGGARVNEQFF. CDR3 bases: TGTGCCAGCAGTCCTACATACAACACCTTCGGGGGGGCCAGGGTGAATGAGCAGTTCTTC.

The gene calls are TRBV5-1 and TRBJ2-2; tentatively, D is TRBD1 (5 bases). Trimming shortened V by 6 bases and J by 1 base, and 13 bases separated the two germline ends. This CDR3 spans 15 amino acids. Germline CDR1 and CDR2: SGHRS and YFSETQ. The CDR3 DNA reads TGCGCCAGCACGTCCTTTGGACAGAACACCGGGGAGCTGTTTTTT. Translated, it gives CASTSFGQNTGELFF.

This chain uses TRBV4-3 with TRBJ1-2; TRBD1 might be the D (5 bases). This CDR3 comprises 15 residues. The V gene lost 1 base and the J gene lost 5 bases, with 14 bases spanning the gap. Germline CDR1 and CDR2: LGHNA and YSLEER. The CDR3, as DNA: TGCGCCAGCAGCCAAGTGCCAGGGTCAGGGTATGGCTACACCTTC. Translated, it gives CASSQVPGSGYGYTF.

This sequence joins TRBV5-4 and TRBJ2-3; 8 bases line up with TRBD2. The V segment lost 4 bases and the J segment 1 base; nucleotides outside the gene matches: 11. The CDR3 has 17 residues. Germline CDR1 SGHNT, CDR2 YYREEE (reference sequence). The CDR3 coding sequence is TGTGCCAGCAGCCTGGGGGGCGGGGGGACACGCACAGATACGCAGTATTTT. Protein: CASSLGGGGTRTDTQYF.

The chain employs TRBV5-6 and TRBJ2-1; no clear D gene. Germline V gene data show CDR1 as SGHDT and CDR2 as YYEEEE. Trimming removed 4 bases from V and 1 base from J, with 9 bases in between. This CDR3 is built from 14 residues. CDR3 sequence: CASSRPISYNEQFF. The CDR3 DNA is TGTGCCAGCAGCCGGCCCATTTCCTACAATGAGCAGTTCTTC.